This TCR beta chain appears in the sequencing data of a study of shared clonotypes between healthy human individuals. Whole-study results and caveats: When compared with the clonotypes that were shared by all four sorted-subset donors, the non-shared clonotypes turned out to have lower generation probabilities.

Assay: immunoSEQ multiplex PCR; the TCRdb copy retains only in-frame clones and omits some. The sample contains about 2.3 million clones, just under 95% of which appear only once. Turning to this clone: Its antigen is not identified.

CDR3 length: 14 amino acids. The V and J ends lost 4 bases and 4 bases, in that order; junction bases with no gene match: 7. The germline V gene has CDR1 SGHRS and CDR2 YFSETQ. The TCR comes from a man aged 18 to 29 in good health. Some clones in this sample may be carry-over from other donors' samples. The sample was naive CD4+ T cells from PBMCs. As to subset: CD45RA+ positively selected. The chain links TRBV5-1 to TRBJ1-2; 7 nucleotides line up with TRBD1. CDR3 sequence reads: CASSATGQAYGYTF. The DNA of the CDR3 is TGCGCCAGCAGCGCGACTGGACAGGCCTATGGCTACACCTTC. The full variable domain, its missing parts supplied by reference TRBV5-1 and TRBJ1-2, is KAGVTQTPRYLIKTRGQQVTLSCSPISGHRSVSWYQQTPGQGLQFLFEYFSETQRNKGNFPGRFSGRQFSNSRSEMNVSTLELGDSALYLCASSATGQAYGYTFGSGTRLTVV.